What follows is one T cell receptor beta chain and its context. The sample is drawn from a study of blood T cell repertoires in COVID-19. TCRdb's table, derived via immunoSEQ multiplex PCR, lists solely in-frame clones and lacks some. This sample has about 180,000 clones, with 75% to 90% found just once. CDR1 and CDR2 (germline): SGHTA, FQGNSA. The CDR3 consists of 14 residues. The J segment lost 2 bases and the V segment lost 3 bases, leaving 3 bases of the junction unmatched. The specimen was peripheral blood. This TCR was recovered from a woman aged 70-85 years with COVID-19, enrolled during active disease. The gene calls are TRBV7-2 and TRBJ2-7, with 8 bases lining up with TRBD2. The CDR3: CASSFAGGTYEQYF. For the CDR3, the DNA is TGTGCCAGCAGCTTTGCGGGAGGTACCTACGAGCAGTACTTC.